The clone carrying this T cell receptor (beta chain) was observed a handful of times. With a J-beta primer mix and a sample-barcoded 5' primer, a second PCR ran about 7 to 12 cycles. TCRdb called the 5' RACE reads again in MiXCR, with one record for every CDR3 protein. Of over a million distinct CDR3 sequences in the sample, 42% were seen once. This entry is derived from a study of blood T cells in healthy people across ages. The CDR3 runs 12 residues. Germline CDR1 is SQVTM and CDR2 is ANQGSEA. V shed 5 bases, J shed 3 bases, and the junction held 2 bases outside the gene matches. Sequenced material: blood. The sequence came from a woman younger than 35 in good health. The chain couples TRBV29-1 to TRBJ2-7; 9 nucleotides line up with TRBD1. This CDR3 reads CSVRTGDYEQYF. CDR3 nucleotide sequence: TGCAGCGTTAGGACAGGGGACTACGAGCAGTACTTC.